The 19 T cell receptor beta chains listed next were all sequenced from one sample in a study of T cells in Graves' hyperthyroidism and ophthalmopathy. TCR beta CDR3 region amplification was performed from RNA transcripts. The HTBI set primed first-round TCR CDR3 RT-PCR. TCRdb called the multiplex PCR reads again in MiXCR, with one record for every CDR3 protein. Of over 250,000 distinct CDR3 sequences listed, less than 30% are singletons. Sequences were obtained from blood. Source of these receptors: a man between 35 and 55 years old with Graves' hyperthyroidism that later progressed to Graves' ophthalmopathy.

The V and J genes are TRBV6-2 or TRBV6-3 and TRBJ1-1; D remains ambiguous. V was cut by 2 bases and J by 6 bases, with 10 bases left in between. The CDR3 runs 13 residues. Germline V gives CDR1 MNHEY, CDR2 SVGEGT. Here the CDR3 reads CASSYDRRAEAFF. The CDR3 region has the DNA TGTGCCAGCAGTTACGACCGGCGGGCTGAAGCTTTCTTT.

This clonotype was observed many times. The chain uses TRBV24-1 and TRBJ1-2; no definite D call. The V and J ends lost 4 bases and 4 bases respectively, with 18 bases between them. CDR1 and CDR2 (germline): KGHDR, SFDVKD. The CDR3 length is 16 residues. The CDR3 is CATSDRSAAASYGYTF. CDR3 sequence (DNA): TGTGCCACCAGTGACCGCTCCGCGGCAGCGAGCTATGGCTACACCTTC.

V is TRBV6-1 and J is TRBJ1-1; 7 bases fit TRBD1. The CDR3 loop spans 12 amino acids. In germline, CDR1 is MNHNS, CDR2 SASEGT. V lost 4 bases to trimming and J lost 6 bases; unmatched junction nucleotides: 2. Here the CDR3 reads CASSVGQAEAFF. The CDR3 DNA follows: TGTGCCAGCAGTGTCGGACAGGCTGAAGCTTTCTTT.

This clonotype was seen many times. V and J are TRBV6-5 and TRBJ1-1; TRBD1 aligns across 7 bases. V lost 7 bases to trimming and J lost 4 bases; unmatched junction nucleotides: 6. The CDR3 runs 13 residues. Germline V gene sequence: CDR1 MNHEY, CDR2 SVGAGI. The CDR3 sequence is CASTPGGTTEAFF. DNA for the CDR3: TGTGCCAGCACCCCAGGGGGGACCACTGAAGCTTTCTTT.

This clonotype was picked up many times. This chain links TRBV18 with TRBJ1-1; D call uncertain. Per germline, CDR1 KGHSH and CDR2 LQKENI. The V end lost 2 bases, the J end lost 2 bases, and 15 bases lay between the germline ends. This CDR3 region has 16 residues. The DNA of the CDR3 is TGTGCCAGCTCACCAAGGCTCCGGGGAGCTAACACTGAAGCTTTCTTT. Translated, it gives CASSPRLRGANTEAFF.

This clonotype appeared many times. The chain employs TRBV3-1 and TRBJ2-7; 8 nucleotides agree with TRBD2. V lost 1 base, J lost 7 bases, and 6 bases stayed unmatched. CDR3 size: 14 residues. Germline V gives CDR1 LGHDT, CDR2 YNNKEL (reference sequence). This CDR3 is CASSQGGGRREQYF. The CDR3 DNA reads TGTGCCAGCAGCCAAGGCGGGGGGCGGCGGGAGCAGTACTTC.

At least ten counts were recorded for this clonotype. This chain links TRBV27 with TRBJ1-5, with D unresolved. Germline loops: CDR1 MNHEY, CDR2 SMNVEV (reference sequence). V was shortened by 8 bases and J by 7 bases, with 3 bases between the two germline ends. This CDR3 has 9 residues. This CDR3 reads CASGQPQHF. DNA for the CDR3: TGTGCCAGCGGGCAGCCCCAGCATTTT.

This clonotype was detected many times. J is TRBJ1-1 and V is TRBV5-4; no reliable D call. Germline assignment: CDR1 SGHNT and CDR2 YYREEE (reference sequence). CDR3 length: 17 residues. Deletions cut 0 bases from V and 8 bases from J, with 23 bases between. CDR3 sequence reads: CASSLDGVAGLIVEAFF. In DNA, the CDR3 is TGTGCCAGCAGCTTGGACGGGGTGGCCGGTTTGATAGTGGAAGCTTTCTTT.

This clonotype was seen many times. The rearrangement uses TRBV20-1 and TRBJ2-7; perhaps TRBD2 as D (6 bases). The CDR3 extends over 15 amino acids. CDR1 and CDR2 from the germline V gene are DFQATT and SNEGSKA (reference sequence). Between the trimmed V and J ends, which lost 1 base and 0 bases, there was a span of 13 bases. The CDR3 is CSARGGDVSSYEQYF. The CDR3, as DNA: TGCAGTGCTAGAGGGGGGGACGTTAGCTCCTACGAGCAGTACTTC.

DNA for the CDR3: TGTGCCAGCAGCCGAGGGACAGCTTACGAGCAGTACTTC. Protein product: CASSRGTAYEQYF. V is TRBV7-2 and J is TRBJ2-7, with 7 nucleotides matching TRBD1. J gave up 4 bases and V 5 bases, and 5 bases lay outside the gene matches. The length of the CDR3 is 13 residues. Looked up from germline, CDR1 is SGHTA and CDR2 is FQGNSA. Looking up the rest from reference TRBV7-2 and TRBJ2-7 gives the full variable domain: GAGVSQSPSNKVTEKGKDVELRCDPISGHTALYWYRQSLGQGLEFLIYFQGNSAPDKSGLPSDRFSAERTGGSVSTLTIQRTQQEDSAVYLCASSRGTAYEQYFGPGTRLTVT.

This chain uses TRBV20-1 with TRBJ1-2; D gene ambiguous. This CDR3 region has 13 residues. Germline values: CDR1 DFQATT, CDR2 SNEGSKA (reference sequence). V was cut by 3 bases and J by 1 base, with 9 bases left in between. CDR3 amino acids: CSASLRDNYGYTF. In nucleotides, the CDR3 is TGCAGTGCTAGTTTAAGGGATAACTATGGCTACACCTTC.

This clonotype occurred a few times. The chain recombines TRBV11-1 with TRBJ2-2; D is undetermined. Trimming shortened V by 5 bases and J by 5 bases, and 18 bases separated the two germline ends. The CDR3 spans 16 residues. Germline values: CDR1 SGHAT, CDR2 FQDESV (reference sequence). The CDR3 nucleotides read TGTGCCAGCAGCCCTGGACGGTGGTCGAGTACCGGGGAGCTGTTTTTT. This translates into CASSPGRWSSTGELFF.

Ten or more counts support this clonotype. The chain joins TRBV24-1 to TRBJ2-5; tentative D call: TRBD2 (5 bases). Germline V CDR1 and CDR2: KGHDR, SFDVKD. V was trimmed by 5 bases and J by 2 bases, leaving 17 bases between them. The CDR3 is 16 residues long. The CDR3 coding sequence is TGTGCCACCAGTGGGGCGGGCGGTACAAGACAAGAGACCCAGTACTTC. This translates into CATSGAGGTRQETQYF.

In this sample, this clonotype turned up many times. V gene TRBV18 combines with J gene TRBJ1-5, with 10 bases matching TRBD1. CDR1 and CDR2 (germline): KGHSH, LQKENI. With 3 bases clipped from V and 6 bases from J, the junction kept 11 bases outside the gene matches. The CDR3 is 17 residues long. Here the CDR3 DNA reads TGTGCCAGCTCACCCGTACCGGGACAGGGGAATGTTCAGCCCCAGCATTTT. Translated: CASSPVPGQGNVQPQHF.

The CDR3 DNA follows: TGCGCCAGCAGCCCCGCCAGGCGAGCCTACGAGCAGTACTTC. It encodes CASSPARRAYEQYF. This chain joins TRBV5-1 and TRBJ2-7; D ambiguous. Germline V lookup: CDR1 SGHRS, CDR2 YFSETQ. V was shortened by 4 bases and J by 2 bases, with 13 bases between the two germline ends. The CDR3 spans 14 residues.

This clonotype was observed a few times. V gene TRBV6-1 combines with J gene TRBJ2-7, with D hard to call. The CDR3 runs to 14 residues. CDR1 is MNHNS, CDR2 SASEGT, per germline. Trimming shortened V by 1 base and J by 5 bases, and 12 bases separated the two germline ends. CDR3 residues: CASSEVPDQDEQYF. CDR3 coding DNA: TGTGCCAGCAGTGAAGTCCCAGACCAGGACGAGCAGTACTTC.

V is TRBV15 and J is TRBJ1-3, with 8 bases matching TRBD1. The V gene's germline CDR1 is LNHNV and CDR2 YYDKDF (reference sequence). This CDR3 comprises 18 residues. With V trimmed by 3 bases and J by 2 bases, 12 bases remained unmatched. The CDR3 nucleotides read TGTGCCACCAGCAGTAGAGACAGGGGAGTCTTCCCTGGAAACACCATATATTTT. This encodes CATSSRDRGVFPGNTIYF.

The chain employs TRBV6-2 or TRBV6-3 and TRBJ1-2; 8 nucleotides line up with TRBD1. The V gene end was trimmed by 5 bases and the J gene end by 6 bases; junction bases not matched to a gene: 17. The CDR3 consists of 17 residues. In germline, CDR1 is MNHEY, CDR2 SVGEGT. CDR3 sequence: CASSTPGGTGVRHGYTF. CDR3 sequence (DNA): TGTGCCAGCAGTACCCCAGGTGGGACAGGCGTAAGACATGGCTACACCTTC.

This clonotype was detected many times. The rearrangement uses TRBV27 and TRBJ1-1; D is perhaps TRBD1 (5 bases). The germline V gene has CDR1 MNHEY and CDR2 SMNVEV (reference sequence). CDR3 length: 14 amino acids. The ends were cut back, 3 bases at V and 3 bases at J, with 11 bases in the middle. CDR3 DNA: TGTGCCAGCAGTTTTAAGGGGAAAGACACTGAAGCTTTCTTT. This translates into CASSFKGKDTEAFF.